The T cell receptor beta chain described here comes from a study of blood T cell repertoires in COVID-19. As for the study in general: Samples representing acute and convalescent COVID-19 were sourced from the United States, Italy and Spain. Sources were T cells, B-cell-depleted T cells, or PBMCs; the material itself was cDNA or gDNA.

V lost 1 base, J lost 0 bases, and 20 bases lay in between. This CDR3 comprises 19 residues. Authors' processing steps: Cell counts per sample came from amplifying reference gene primers. The protocol was immunoSEQ multiplex PCR, while the TCRdb copy is restricted to in-frame clones and leaves out a portion. V and J calls and clone size are those listed in that table; D and trimming were worked out from the DNA. The profile shows approximately 11,000 clones, around 80% of them singletons. The sequence was collected from a man aged 65 to 85 with active COVID-19. The specimen sequenced was peripheral blood. The gene calls are TRBV5-3 and TRBJ1-5; D gene uncertain. TRBV5-3 is an ORF; its function is uncertain. CDR3 sequence reads: CARSLRGARCMGSNQPQHF. The CDR3 coding sequence is TGTGCCAGAAGCTTGCGAGGTGCCCGATGTATGGGTAGCAATCAGCCCCAGCATTTT.